The text below deals with one T cell receptor beta chain. As yet, its antigen is unknown. These data are taken from a study of fetal regulatory T cell absence and autoimmunity. Method: immunoSEQ multiplex PCR; TCRdb's copy keeps in-frame clones and lacks some. Counted here are just over 45,000 clones, about 79% occurring once; the ten biggest clones make up about 0.41%. CDR1 is ENHRY and CDR2 is SYGVKD in the germline V gene. The CDR3 runs to 15 residues. The J segment lost 8 bases and the V segment lost 9 bases, leaving 7 bases of the junction unmatched. Study-level results: Pancreas TCRs were oligoclonally enriched versus cord blood, some clones over 95-fold. Antigen-driven pancreatic autoimmunity before birth in IPEX was inferred from oligoclonal enrichment. TRB gene family usage was broadly similar in cord blood and pancreas.

Material: cord blood. V is TRBV10-3 and J is TRBJ2-1; 16 bases are shared with TRBD2. This TCR was recovered from a newborn boy with IPEX syndrome. The CDR3 loop is CAICGTSGRAHEQFF. The CDR3 DNA reads TGTGCCATATGCGGGACTAGCGGGAGGGCGCATGAGCAGTTCTTC.